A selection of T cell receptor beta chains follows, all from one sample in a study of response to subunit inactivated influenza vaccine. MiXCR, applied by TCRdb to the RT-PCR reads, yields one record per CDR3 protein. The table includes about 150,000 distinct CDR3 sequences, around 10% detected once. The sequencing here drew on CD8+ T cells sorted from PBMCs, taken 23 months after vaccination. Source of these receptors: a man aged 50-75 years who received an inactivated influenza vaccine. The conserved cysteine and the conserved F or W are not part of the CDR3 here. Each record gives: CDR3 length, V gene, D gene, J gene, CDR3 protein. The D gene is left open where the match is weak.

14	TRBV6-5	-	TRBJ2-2	ASSYSVQGSTGELF
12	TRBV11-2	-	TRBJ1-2	ASSLSPGHYGYT
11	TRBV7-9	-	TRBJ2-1	ASSASLGGEQF
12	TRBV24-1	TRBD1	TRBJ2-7	ATSDWGTGSEQY
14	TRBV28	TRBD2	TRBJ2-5	ASSIAAAGYQETQY
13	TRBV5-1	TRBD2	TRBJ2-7	ASSLGSSGTYEQY
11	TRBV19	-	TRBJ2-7	ASSSGSNYEQY
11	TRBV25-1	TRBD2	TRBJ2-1	ASSARGGSEQF
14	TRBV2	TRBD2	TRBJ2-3	ASSIPAGANTDTQY
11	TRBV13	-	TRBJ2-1	ASSLGRENEQF
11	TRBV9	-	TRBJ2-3	ASSGPSTDTQY
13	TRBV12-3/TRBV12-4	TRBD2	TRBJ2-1	ASRATSGGSYEQF
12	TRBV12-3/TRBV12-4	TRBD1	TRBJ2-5	ASSYWGQEETQY
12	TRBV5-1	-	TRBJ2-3	AEEERYSTDTQY
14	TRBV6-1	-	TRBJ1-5	ASSTSGIQIGQPQH
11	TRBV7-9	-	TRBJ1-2	ASSPTGDYGYT
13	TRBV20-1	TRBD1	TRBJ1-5	SASKTGDGNQPQH
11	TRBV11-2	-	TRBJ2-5	ASSLARQETQY
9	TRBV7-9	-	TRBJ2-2	ASLEAGELF
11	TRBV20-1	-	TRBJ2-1	SVWDSSYNEQF
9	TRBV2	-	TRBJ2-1	ASRTYNEQF
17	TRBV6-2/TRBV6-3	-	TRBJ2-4	ASSYSLVPDGRDKNIQY
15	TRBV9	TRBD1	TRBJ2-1	ASSVGVEGTATSLPL
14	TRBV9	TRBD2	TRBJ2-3	ASSAGLAGATDTQY
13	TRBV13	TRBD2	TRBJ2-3	ASNTLTSGTDTQY
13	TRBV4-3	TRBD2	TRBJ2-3	ASSQSGRGTDTQY
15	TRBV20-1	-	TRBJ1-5	SARDIMGVGSNQPQH
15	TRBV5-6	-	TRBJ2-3	ASSLAWGWTSTDTQY
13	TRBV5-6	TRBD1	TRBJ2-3	ASSSWTGGTDTQY
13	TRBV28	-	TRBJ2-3	ASSTLRISTDTQY
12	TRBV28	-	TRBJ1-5	ASSFISTVQPQH
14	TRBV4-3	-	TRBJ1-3	ASSQDPSSSGNTIY
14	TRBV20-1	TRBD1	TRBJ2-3	SARGNGQGLVDTQY
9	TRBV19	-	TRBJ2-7	ASTDYYEQY
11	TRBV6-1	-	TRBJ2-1	ASSRSAGKEQF
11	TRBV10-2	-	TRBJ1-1	ASRAGQYAEAF
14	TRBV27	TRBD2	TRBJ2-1	ASSPLLAGGYNEQF
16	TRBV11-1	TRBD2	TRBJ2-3	ASDDAHPAGGSTDTQY
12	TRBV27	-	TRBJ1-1	ASSYQPLNTGAF
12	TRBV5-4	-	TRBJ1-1	ASSFGDGYTEAF
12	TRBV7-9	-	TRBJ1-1	ASSPGQMNTEAF
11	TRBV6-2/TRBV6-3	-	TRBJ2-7	ASSPTQKYEQY
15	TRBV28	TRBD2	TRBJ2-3	ASSQSTLAGGTDTQY
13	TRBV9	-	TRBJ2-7	ASSAGSAVTYEQY
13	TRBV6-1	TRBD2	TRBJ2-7	ASRDGLAGLYEQY
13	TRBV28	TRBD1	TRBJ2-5	ASRTGDRLQETQY
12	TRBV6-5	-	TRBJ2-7	ASRSSGRYYEQY
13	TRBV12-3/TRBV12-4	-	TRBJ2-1	ASSLETGPYNEQF
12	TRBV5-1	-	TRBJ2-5	ASSLSFRRETQY
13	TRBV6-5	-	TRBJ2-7	ASSYRPRGFYEQY
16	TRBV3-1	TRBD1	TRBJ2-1	ACCQEFPGTGVVNEQF
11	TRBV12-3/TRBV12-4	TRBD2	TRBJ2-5	ASRGGDQETQY
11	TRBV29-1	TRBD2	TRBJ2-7	STRLAGEQEQY
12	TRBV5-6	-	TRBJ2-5	ASSLGTAAETQY
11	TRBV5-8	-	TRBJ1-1	ASSFLGRTEAF
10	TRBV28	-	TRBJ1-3	ASGEYGNTIY
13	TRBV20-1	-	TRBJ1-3	CARDVGGSGNTIY
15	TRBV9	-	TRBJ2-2	ASSPGGYGVGAGELF
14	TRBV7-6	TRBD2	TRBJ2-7	ASSLGTSGDSYEQY